This TCR beta chain appears in the sequencing data of a study of CD8 T cells in ankylosing spondylitis (dated by TCRdb to between 2016 and 2019). Study-wide context: The study set out to find disease-linked TCR variants by profiling T cell receptor beta repertoires in ankylosing spondylitis patients and healthy donors. The full study cohort was made up of about 25 ankylosing spondylitis patients and about a hundred healthy donors. Peripheral blood was sampled, and synovial fluid was also collected from ankylosing spondylitis patients.

The CDR3 runs 16 residues from the cysteine to the phenylalanine. Only the CDR3 part of the read is kept: 48 bases, read in frame from the first base. Trimming removed 6 bases from V and 3 bases from J, leaving 17 bases between the germline ends. Via the germline V gene, CDR1 is MNHNS and CDR2 SASEGT. For sequencing, an Illumina HiSeq 2500 was employed. TCR beta libraries were prepared by quantitative 5'-RACE with molecular barcodes. The authors processed their data as follows. A new computational method, built on a probabilistic model of VDJ rearrangement, was used to identify disease-linked TCR variants. TCRdb reprocessed the public reads (quality trimming at Q25 with fastp, clone calling with MiXCR) and kept in-frame beta chains. When rows share a CDR3 protein, they turn into one entry using the most common DNA and genes. It is TCRdb's table, rather than the study itself, that gives the V and J calls and clone size. The sample table holds about 540,000 distinct CDR3 sequences, of which roughly 13% were seen once. The leading ten clones occupy about 6.5% of the sample.

Points the paper makes about the study in general: A TCR beta motif of 8 or 9 highly homologous amino acid variants appeared characteristic of blood from ankylosing spondylitis patients. The disease-linked clones were reported to be significantly enriched in matched synovial fluid samples from ankylosing spondylitis patients. The disease-linked clones had a CD8+ phenotype and were found at relatively low frequencies in peripheral blood. Some motif variants had previously been reported in the synovial fluid and blood of reactive arthritis patients, which suggests shared mechanisms of disease initiation.

The table lists this clonotype with a few counts. Its target antigen remains unknown. No clone much larger than this one lies a single base away; base qualities are absent. The sequenced sample consisted of blood, either unsorted or a sorted T cell fraction (not recorded which). Recombination joined TRBV6-1 with TRBJ1-4; tentative D gene TRBD1, with 5 bases matching. This TCR was recovered from a male donor with ankylosing spondylitis. The sequenced DNA: TGTGCCAGCAGCCGCCGACTAGGGGCCTCTAATGAAAAACTGTTTTTT. Its protein product is CASSRRLGASNEKLFF.